This T cell receptor beta chain was sequenced during a study of T cells in localized non-small cell lung cancer. The protocol was immunoSEQ multiplex PCR, while the TCRdb copy is restricted to in-frame clones and leaves out a portion. The data hold under 65,000 clones, with 80% to 90% observed a single time. CDR1 and CDR2 (germline): MGHRA, YSYEKL. The CDR3 covers 14 residues. V was pared by 7 bases and J by 0 bases, with 9 bases between. Study results and caveats: Uninvolved adjacent lung had higher T cell clonality than tumor and all other tissues. Heterogeneity is still possible, as just one tumor region was sequenced.

A note on this clone: What it recognizes is unknown.

The sequence was obtained from a man aged 35 to 69 with stage I squamous cell lung carcinoma. J is TRBJ1-4 and V is TRBV4-1; D is undetermined. This sample comprised peripheral blood, obtained before any cancer treatment. CDR3 sequence reads: CASTGRPTNEKLFF. The CDR3 nucleotides read TGCGCCAGCACCGGTCGCCCAACTAATGAAAAACTGTTTTTT.